Listed here are 21 T cell receptor beta chains from one sample, sequenced in a study of beta chain features in type 1 diabetes. General study results and limits: Shorter TCRB CDR3s, moderately but significantly so, were found in Type 1 diabetes patients in all four CD4+ subsets.

Investigators reverse transcribed all isolated RNA, so they sequenced expressed TCRB transcripts. Libraries were prepared by immunoSEQ multiplex PCR; TCRdb keeps only in-frame clonotypes and omits some of them. This table holds around 250,000 clones, roughly an eighth found once. Their target antigens are unknown. Material: naive CD4+ T cells from blood. All receptors come from a man younger than 40 with type 1 diabetes.

This clone was detected a few times. The J gene is TRBJ1-1, the V gene TRBV10-3; D uncertain. CDR3 length: 13 amino acids. Germline values: CDR1 ENHRY, CDR2 SYGVKD. V was cut by 0 bases and J by 3 bases, with 5 bases left in between. The CDR3 loop reads CAISESIDTEAFF. DNA for the CDR3: TGTGCCATCAGTGAGTCGATAGACACTGAAGCTTTCTTT.

The chain recombines TRBV4-1 with TRBJ2-7, with D possibly matching TRBD1 (6 bases). The CDR3 runs 16 residues. Germline V CDR1 and CDR2: MGHRA, YSYEKL. V lost 3 bases, J lost 1 base, and 16 bases lay in between. CDR3 in amino acids: CASSQIPWDTSYEQYF. The CDR3 DNA is TGCGCCAGCAGCCAGATTCCTTGGGACACTTCCTACGAGCAGTACTTC.

The V and J genes are TRBV5-4 and TRBJ2-7, with 9 bases lining up with TRBD1. This CDR3 is 14 amino acids long. V shed 4 bases and J 5 bases; nucleotides not matched to a gene: 7. The germline CDR1 and CDR2 sequences are SGHNT and YYREEE (reference sequence). The CDR3 spells CASSRWTGANEQYF. In nucleotides, the CDR3 is TGTGCCAGCAGCCGATGGACAGGGGCTAACGAGCAGTACTTC.

This rearrangement joins TRBV7-3 to TRBJ2-1, with 7 bases matching TRBD2. This CDR3 is built from 17 residues. In germline, CDR1 is SGHTA, CDR2 FQGTGA. V gave up 0 bases and J gave up 0 bases; unmatched junction bases: 5. CDR3 nucleotide sequence: TGTGCCAGCAGCTTAACGGGACGGACTAGCTCCTACAATGAGCAGTTCTTC. Residues: CASSLTGRTSSYNEQFF.

This clone turned up a few times. V and J are TRBV9 and TRBJ2-1; 8 bases line up with TRBD1. CDR1 and CDR2 (germline): SGDLS, YYNGEE. Trimming cost V 2 bases and J 4 bases; bases outside gene matches: 2. This CDR3 has 14 residues. CDR3 residues: CASSVRQGYNEQFF. Here the CDR3 DNA reads TGTGCCAGCAGCGTTAGACAGGGGTACAATGAGCAGTTCTTC.

The V and J genes are TRBV9 and TRBJ2-1; D call uncertain. The CDR3 consists of 16 residues. V dropped 0 bases and J dropped 4 bases, with 14 bases sitting between them. Germline V gives CDR1 SGDLS, CDR2 YYNGEE. CDR3 nucleotides: TGTGCCAGCAGCGTAGACGGTAATATCCGATACAATGAGCAGTTCTTC. Encoded protein: CASSVDGNIRYNEQFF.

This clone came up a few times. The chain has TRBV18 and TRBJ1-1, with no clear D. The CDR3 length is 13 residues. CDR1 is KGHSH and CDR2 is LQKENI in the germline V gene. The V end was cut by 4 bases, the J end by 4 bases, with 10 bases between. The CDR3 DNA is TGTGCCAGCTCACTTACAGTTAGCACTGAAGCTTTCTTT. Amino acids: CASSLTVSTEAFF.

This chain joins TRBV15 and TRBJ2-1; the match to TRBD2 covers 10 bases. This CDR3 has 14 residues. V dropped 11 bases and J dropped 1; count of bases not matched to a gene: 5. Germline values: CDR1 LNHNV, CDR2 YYDKDF (reference sequence). Here the CDR3 DNA reads TGTGCCTCGAGCGGGAGGGGGTCCTACAATGAGCAGTTCTTC. Translation: CASSGRGSYNEQFF.

This chain uses TRBV2 with TRBJ2-1; D possibly corresponds to TRBD2 (5 bases). The CDR3 totals 14 residues. V was cut by 1 base and J by 9 bases, with 13 bases left in between. In germline, CDR1 is SNHLY, CDR2 FYNNEI. CDR3 bases: TGTGCCAGCAGTGAAGAAGCGGCCCTCGGTGAGCAGTTCTTC. It is translated as CASSEEAALGEQFF.

Notes on this clone: Relative to the germline gene, one junction end is altered; a read error may explain this. The chain uses TRBV7-7 and TRBJ2-5; 9 bases match TRBD2. This CDR3 contains 16 residues. Germline loops: CDR1 SSHAT, CDR2 FNYEAQ (reference sequence). CDR3 bases: TGTGCTAGCAGCTTAGGTCTAGCGGGGAACCAAGAGACCCAGTACTTC. Translated: CASSLGLAGNQETQYF.

This clone turned up a few times. This chain joins TRBV18 and TRBJ1-2, with D hard to call. The CDR3 consists of 12 residues. Germline values: CDR1 KGHSH, CDR2 LQKENI. V lost 2 bases and J 4 bases, leaving 5 bases between the germline ends. In nucleotides, the CDR3 is TGTGCCAGCTCACCAAGGAGCTATGGCTACACCTTC. This encodes CASSPRSYGYTF.

This clone was counted a few times. The chain carries TRBV29-1 and TRBJ2-7; 7 nucleotides match TRBD2. Germline lookup yields CDR1 SQVTM and CDR2 ANQGSEA. J gave up 3 bases and V 5 bases, and 10 bases lay outside the gene matches. This CDR3 comprises 14 residues. Written as DNA, the CDR3 is TGCAGCGTTATCGTTGCGGGGGTGGGCTACGAGCAGTACTTC. It specifies CSVIVAGVGYEQYF.

This rearrangement joins TRBV9 to TRBJ2-1; TRBD2 matches at 11 bases. Germline V gene data show CDR1 as SGDLS and CDR2 as YYNGEE. J lost 8 bases, V lost 4 bases, and 5 bases had no gene match. The CDR3 covers 14 residues. The chain's CDR3 is CASSRSGGGDEQFF. In nucleotides, the CDR3 is TGTGCCAGCAGCCGTAGCGGGGGGGGCGATGAGCAGTTCTTC. Complete variable domain (other parts from reference TRBV9 and TRBJ2-1): DSGVTQTPKHLITATGQRVTLRCSPRSGDLSVYWYQQSLDQGLQFLIQYYNGEERAKGNILERFSAQQFPDLHSELNLSSLELGDSALYFCASSRSGGGDEQFFGPGTRLTVL.

The J gene is TRBJ1-5, the V gene TRBV27; 8 nucleotides line up with TRBD1. Germline trimming cut 6 bases from V and 4 bases from J; bases unmatched to any gene: 11. The CDR3 consists of 16 residues. Germline V gives CDR1 MNHEY, CDR2 SMNVEV (reference sequence). CDR3 bases: TGTGCCAGCAGCAGGACAGGGAAGGAGGGGAATCAGCCCCAGCATTTT. Translation gives CASSRTGKEGNQPQHF.

V and J are TRBV28 and TRBJ2-3, with a tentative D call TRBD1 (5 bases). The CDR3 is 14 amino acids. The germline V gene has CDR1 MDHEN and CDR2 SYDVKM. V was cut by 6 bases and J by 2 bases, with 12 bases left in between. The CDR3 DNA reads TGTGCCAGCAGCGTCCCAGGGATCACAGATACGCAGTATTTT. Its protein is CASSVPGITDTQYF.

Only a few counts were recorded for this clone. The rearrangement joins TRBV30 to TRBJ2-1; 7 bases fit TRBD1. The V and J ends lost 5 bases and 0 bases, in that order; junction bases with no gene match: 4. This CDR3 is built from 14 residues. The germline V gene has CDR1 GTSNPN and CDR2 SVGIG (reference sequence). The CDR3, as DNA: TGTGCCTGGGCACAGGGGAGCTCCTACAATGAGCAGTTCTTC. It codes for CAWAQGSSYNEQFF.

The chain recombines TRBV5-1 with TRBJ2-5; D may be TRBD2 (6 bases). V shed 0 bases and J shed 1 base, with 13 bases lying between them. This CDR3 contains 16 residues. CDR1 SGHRS and CDR2 YFSETQ come from the germline V gene. CDR3 bases: TGCGCCAGCAGCTTGGGCGGGACGCCTGCCCAAGAGACCCAGTACTTC. Protein product: CASSLGGTPAQETQYF. The variable domain in full, completed from reference TRBV5-1 and TRBJ2-5, reads KAGVTQTPRYLIKTRGQQVTLSCSPISGHRSVSWYQQTPGQGLQFLFEYFSETQRNKGNFPGRFSGRQFSNSRSEMNVSTLELGDSALYLCASSLGGTPAQETQYFGPGTRLLVL.

This clone was counted a few times. The chain recombines TRBV4-2 with TRBJ2-5, with 7 positions matching TRBD2. V was pared by 3 bases and J by 5 bases, with 12 bases of the junction left unmatched. This CDR3 contains 16 residues. The germline V gene has CDR1 LGHNA and CDR2 YNFKEQ. CDR3 nucleotide sequence: TGTGCCAGCAGCCACCCCTCCGGGCGGGAGATGGAGACCCAGTACTTC. This translates into CASSHPSGREMETQYF.

This clone occurred a few times. The chain couples TRBV7-2 to TRBJ2-7; a weak D match, TRBD2 (5 bases). The CDR3 spans 15 residues. V lost 5 bases and J 3 bases, leaving 17 bases between the germline ends. From germline, CDR1 is SGHTA and CDR2 FQGNSA. The CDR3 DNA reads as TGTGCCAGCAGCCCGCATGCGGGCCTTCTCTACGAGCAGTACTTC. It encodes CASSPHAGLLYEQYF. Full variable domain (rest looked up from reference TRBV7-2 and TRBJ2-7): GAGVSQSPSNKVTEKGKDVELRCDPISGHTALYWYRQSLGQGLEFLIYFQGNSAPDKSGLPSDRFSAERTGGSVSTLTIQRTQQEDSAVYLCASSPHAGLLYEQYFGPGTRLTVT.

This clone has more than one count but fewer than ten. V usage is TRBV6-4 and J usage is TRBJ2-1; D is perhaps TRBD2 (5 bases). Germline-derived CDR1 and CDR2 are MRHNA and SNTAGT. The CDR3 runs 12 residues. V shed 2 bases and J shed 8 bases, with 7 bases lying between them. CDR3 region: CASSDQRDEQFF. The CDR3 region has the DNA TGTGCCAGCAGTGACCAGAGGGATGAGCAGTTCTTC.

CDR3 sequence (DNA): TGCAGCGTTGAAAAAGGGACTAGCGGTTCCTACAATGAGCAGTTCTTC. Translating it yields CSVEKGTSGSYNEQFF. The chain joins TRBV29-1 to TRBJ2-1; TRBD2 aligns across 11 bases. The germline gives CDR1 SQVTM, CDR2 ANQGSEA. The length of the CDR3 is 16 residues. With V trimmed by 2 bases and J by 1 base, 4 bases remained unmatched.